Below are 23 T cell receptor beta chains sequenced from a single sample in a study of T cell repertoires in cytomegalovirus infection. One entry per CDR3 protein, called by TCRdb with MiXCR from the reads. The top ten hold about an eighth of the sample, which has approximately 910,000 distinct CDR3 sequences, less than 40% seen once. Antigen specificity for these receptors is unknown. The sample in question was cultured CD8+ T cells from PBMCs, obtained from culture after CMV antigen stimulation. The receptors here all came from a human donor in good health (CMV status not recorded). Some clones in this sample may be carry-over from other donors' samples.

To note about this clonotype: This may be a read error: a much more frequent sequence differs by one nucleotide. The V and J genes are TRBV7-2 and TRBJ1-6; 7 bases agree with TRBD1. The V gene's germline CDR1 is SGHTA and CDR2 FQGNSA. This CDR3 region has 12 residues. In DNA, the CDR3 is TGTGTCAGCAGTTCAGGGGGATCACCCCTCCACTTT. It specifies CVSSSGGSPLHF.

This chain uses TRBV27 with TRBJ2-2; D is unresolved. The V end was cut by 8 bases, the J end by 3 bases, with 10 bases between. The CDR3 loop spans 13 amino acids. CDR1 and CDR2 (germline): MNHEY, SMNVEV (reference sequence). The CDR3 protein is CASSRVHTGELFF. The DNA for the CDR3 is TGTGCCAGCTCCAGAGTACACACCGGGGAGCTGTTTTTT.

This clonotype has just a few counts. V is TRBV27 and J is TRBJ1-6; 7 positions agree with TRBD1. Germline V gene data show CDR1 as MNHEY and CDR2 as SMNVEV (reference sequence). The CDR3 totals 16 residues. After removal of 1 base from V and 7 bases from J, the junction contained 7 bases not matched to a gene. The CDR3 protein is CASSLFGTAPNSPLHF. As DNA, the CDR3 is TGTGCCAGCAGTTTATTCGGGACAGCTCCGAATTCACCCCTCCACTTT.

The chain combines TRBV7-6 with TRBJ2-7; 8 bases fit TRBD2. This CDR3 spans 16 amino acids. Per germline, CDR1 SGHVS and CDR2 FNYEAQ. V shed 2 bases, J shed 7 bases, and the junction held 13 bases outside the gene matches. The CDR3 DNA is TGTGCCAGCAGCTTATTTAGCGGGGAGCGGATGGAGGAGCAGTACTTC. It is translated as CASSLFSGERMEEQYF. The whole variable domain, filled in from reference TRBV7-6 and TRBJ2-7, reads GAGVSQSPRYKVTKRGQDVALRCDPISGHVSLYWYRQALGQGPEFLTYFNYEAQQDKSGLPNDRFSAERPEGSISTLTIQRTEQRDSAMYRCASSLFSGERMEEQYFGPGTRLTVT.

The V gene is TRBV19, the J gene TRBJ2-2, with D possibly being TRBD1 or TRBD2 (5 bases each). Germline V lookup: CDR1 LNHDA, CDR2 SQIVND (reference sequence). V was cut by 10 bases and J by 4 bases, with 16 bases left in between. CDR3 length: 14 amino acids. The CDR3 reads CATTAGRGTGELFF. CDR3 bases: TGTGCCACTACTGCAGGGAGAGGCACCGGGGAGCTGTTTTTT.

The rearrangement uses TRBV10-3 and TRBJ2-7; a possible D gene is TRBD2 (5 bases). This CDR3 is built from 13 residues. Deletions cut 0 bases from V and 2 bases from J, with 5 bases between. The germline V gene encodes CDR1 ENHRY and CDR2 SYGVKD. The CDR3 sequence is CAISESRAYEQYF. CDR3 DNA sequence: TGTGCCATCAGTGAGTCGCGGGCCTACGAGCAGTACTTC.

The CDR3: CASSYPMSGLNEQFF. The DNA for the CDR3 is TGTGCCAGCAGTTACCCCATGAGCGGCCTAAATGAGCAGTTCTTC. The rearrangement links TRBV6-2 or TRBV6-3 to TRBJ2-1, with D perhaps TRBD2 (5 bases). Germline V gene lookup returns CDR1 MNHEY and CDR2 SVGEGT. The CDR3 sequence is 15 residues long. Trimming shortened V by 2 bases and J by 7 bases, and 15 bases separated the two germline ends.

This chain connects TRBV20-1 to TRBJ1-1, with unresolved D. Germline CDR1 DFQATT, CDR2 SNEGSKA (reference sequence). The V end was cut by 0 bases, the J end by 7 bases, with 15 bases between. CDR3 length equals 14 residues. CDR3 amino acids: CSARDPQYLFEAFF. The CDR3 nucleotides are TGCAGTGCTAGAGATCCCCAATACCTCTTTGAAGCTTTCTTT.

V and J are TRBV7-9 and TRBJ1-4, with D hard to call. V was pared by 5 bases and J by 3 bases, with 16 bases between. The CDR3 has 16 amino acids. Germline CDR1 is SEHNR and CDR2 is FQNEAQ (reference sequence). The CDR3 loop is CASSPSSVRSNEKLFF. CDR3 coding DNA: TGTGCCAGCAGCCCCAGTAGCGTCAGATCTAATGAAAAACTGTTTTTT.

As DNA, the CDR3 is TGTGCCAGCAGTGAGGTACATTTCTACGAGCAGTACTTC. Its protein product is CASSEVHFYEQYF. The gene calls are TRBV6-1 and TRBJ2-7; D gene uncertain. V lost 3 bases and J lost 3, with 9 bases in between. Germline V lookup: CDR1 MNHNS, CDR2 SASEGT. The CDR3 runs to 13 residues.

The V and J genes are TRBV25-1 and TRBJ2-3; the match to TRBD1 covers 7 bases. The trim removed 8 bases at V and 5 bases at J, leaving 10 bases unmatched. Germline CDR1 reads MGHDK; CDR2 reads SYGVNS. The CDR3 spans 14 residues. The CDR3 is CASSSRGSIDTQYF. CDR3 bases: TGTGCCAGCTCGAGCAGGGGGTCGATAGATACGCAGTATTTT.

There are many counts of this clonotype. The rearrangement uses TRBV7-2 and TRBJ2-1; no reliable D call. Between the trimmed V and J ends, which lost 9 bases and 4 bases, there was a span of 19 bases. Germline V gene sequence: CDR1 SGHTA, CDR2 FQGNSA. CDR3 size: 15 residues. CDR3 DNA: TGTGCCAGTACTAAAAGCCAGTTCCTTTACAATGAGCAGTTCTTC. This sequence encodes CASTKSQFLYNEQFF. Based on the CDR3 plus reference TRBV7-2 and TRBJ2-1, the full variable domain is GAGVSQSPSNKVTEKGKDVELRCDPISGHTALYWYRQSLGQGLEFLIYFQGNSAPDKSGLPSDRFSAERTGGSVSTLTIQRTQQEDSAVYLCASTKSQFLYNEQFFGPGTRLTVL.

Comments on this clonotype: A read error may account for a junction end that differs from germline. This chain joins TRBV10-2 and TRBJ2-1, with D perhaps assigned TRBD1 or TRBD2 (6 bases each). The CDR3 spans 19 residues. Germline V lookup: CDR1 WSHSY, CDR2 SAAADI. In DNA form, the CDR3 reads TGCGCCAGCACCGGATATATGGAGGGGGGCCCGATATCCTACAATAAGCAGTTCTTC. Translation gives CASTGYMEGGPISYNKQFF.

This clonotype occurred a few times. A junction boundary mismatches the germline segment, possibly from a read error. The chain uses TRBV20-1 and TRBJ2-1; D possibly corresponds to TRBD2 (7 bases). The germline V gene encodes CDR1 DFQATT and CDR2 SNEGSKA (reference sequence). CDR3 size: 13 residues. The CDR3 DNA reads as TGCAGTGCTAGAGGTGGGGGGGGGCTCTCAAGTCTCTTC. It yields the protein CSARGGGGLSSLF.

This chain links TRBV27 with TRBJ2-4; TRBD1 aligns across 9 bases. From germline, CDR1 is MNHEY and CDR2 SMNVEV (reference sequence). CDR3 length: 15 residues. The junction had 10 bases not matched to a gene; V was cut back by 5 bases and J by 8 bases. CDR3 DNA: TGTGCCAGCAGTCCCGGGACAGGGCGGCTCGACATTCAGTACTTC. The encoded protein is CASSPGTGRLDIQYF.

The V gene is TRBV7-9, the J gene TRBJ2-1, with 8 bases aligning to TRBD2. Trimming took 5 bases from V and 6 from J; bases not matched to a gene: 9. The CDR3 has 15 amino acids. Germline V lookup: CDR1 SEHNR, CDR2 FQNEAQ (reference sequence). CDR3 bases: TGTGCCAGCAGCCGGGGGGGCCAGGCTACCAATGAGCAGTTCTTC. Translating gives CASSRGGQATNEQFF. The complete variable domain, with remaining parts taken from reference TRBV7-9 and TRBJ2-1, reads DTGVSQNPRHKITKRGQNVTFRCDPISEHNRLYWYRQTLGQGPEFLTYFQNEAQLEKSRLLSDRFSAERPKGSFSTLEIQRTEQGDSAMYLCASSRGGQATNEQFFGPGTRLTVL.

The chain employs TRBV6-4 and TRBJ2-7, with D unresolved. Germline V gene data show CDR1 as MRHNA and CDR2 as SNTAGT. This CDR3 has 16 amino acids. V gave up 0 bases and J gave up 3 bases, with 15 bases separating them. CDR3 in amino acids: CASSDSPRPSGYEQYF. The CDR3 DNA is TGTGCCAGCAGTGACTCGCCAAGGCCTTCGGGCTACGAGCAGTACTTC.

J is TRBJ2-2 and V is TRBV14, with 10 bases that match TRBD2. Trimming cost V 5 bases and J 0 bases; bases outside gene matches: 6. Germline CDR1 is SGHDN and CDR2 is FVKESK. This CDR3 contains 17 residues. CDR3 bases: TGTGCCAGCAGCGTGTTTAGCGGGGGGCCGAACACCGGGGAGCTGTTTTTT. This sequence encodes CASSVFSGGPNTGELFF.

This clonotype was detected only a few times. The chain is built from TRBV6-5 and TRBJ1-2, with TRBD1 matching 7 bases. The V segment lost 2 bases and the J segment 4 bases; nucleotides outside the gene matches: 7. This CDR3 has 15 residues. Germline V gives CDR1 MNHEY, CDR2 SVGAGI. The CDR3 is CASSYPGTDFYGYTF. In nucleotides, the CDR3 is TGTGCCAGCAGTTACCCCGGGACAGATTTCTATGGCTACACCTTC.

This clonotype has more than one count but fewer than ten. The chain employs TRBV29-1 and TRBJ2-2, with 9 nucleotides matching TRBD2. Germline-derived CDR1 and CDR2 are SQVTM and ANQGSEA. This CDR3 region has 16 residues. The V segment lost 5 bases and the J segment 5 bases; nucleotides outside the gene matches: 12. The CDR3: CSVWIAGAPYTGELFF. CDR3 nucleotide sequence: TGCAGCGTTTGGATAGCGGGGGCCCCCTATACCGGGGAGCTGTTTTTT.

Note on this clonotype: This may come from a read error, since a much larger clone is one base off. The V call is TRBV7-2, the J call TRBJ1-4; the D gene is possibly TRBD1 (5 bases). The V gene's germline CDR1 is SGHTA and CDR2 FQGNSA. This CDR3 is built from 15 residues. In DNA, the CDR3 is TGTGCCGGCAGCTTAGATGTGGGGGCTAATGAAAAACTGTTTTTT. It yields the protein CAGSLDVGANEKLFF.

The chain carries TRBV7-9 and TRBJ1-1; no clear D. This CDR3 region has 15 residues. Trimming shortened V by 6 bases and J by 3 bases, and 17 bases separated the two germline ends. In germline, CDR1 is SEHNR, CDR2 FQNEAQ (reference sequence). The CDR3 region is CASSSPVDRDTEAFF. The CDR3, as DNA: TGTGCCAGCAGTTCACCTGTGGACCGGGACACTGAAGCTTTCTTT.

The chain employs TRBV24-1 and TRBJ1-1, with D hard to call. This CDR3 spans 15 amino acids. Germline V gene lookup returns CDR1 KGHDR and CDR2 SFDVKD. V lost 4 bases to trimming and J lost 0 bases, with 11 bases between them. CDR3 DNA: TGTGCCACCAGTGACCGGGGAGGCTTGAACACTGAAGCTTTCTTT. Translating it yields CATSDRGGLNTEAFF.